What follows are 15 T cell receptor beta chains derived from one specimen sequenced in a study of blood T cell repertoires in COVID-19. Some clones are missing from TCRdb's copy, which holds only in-frame ones; the method was immunoSEQ multiplex PCR. The sample shows about 250,000 clones, 84% of them seen only once. The material sequenced was PBMCs or T cells enriched from blood (not recorded which). These receptors came from a man aged 45-60 years who had recovered from COVID-19.

V is TRBV13 and J is TRBJ2-7, with D tentatively TRBD2 (6 bases). Looked up from germline, CDR1 is PRHDT and CDR2 is FYEKMQ (reference sequence). The V end lost 5 bases, the J end lost 4 bases, and 18 bases lay between the germline ends. CDR3 length: 15 amino acids. This CDR3 is CASSGRGRSLYEQYF. In nucleotides, the CDR3 is TGTGCCAGCAGCGGGCGGGGTAGATCATTGTACGAGCAGTACTTC.

The chain combines TRBV6-5 with TRBJ2-2; D ambiguous. The CDR3 runs to 13 residues. Trimming stripped 3 bases from V and 5 bases from J, with 7 bases between. Per the germline V gene, CDR1 is MNHEY and CDR2 is SVGAGI. In DNA form, the CDR3 reads TGTGCCAGCAGTTATACCACTACCGGGGAGCTGTTTTTT. Encoded protein: CASSYTTTGELFF.

The chain has TRBV27 and TRBJ2-7; possibly TRBD1 for D (7 bases). Trimming cost V 2 bases and J 4 bases, with 12 bases left between them. The CDR3 consists of 14 residues. Germline V lookup: CDR1 MNHEY, CDR2 SMNVEV (reference sequence). The CDR3 DNA reads TGTGCCAGCAGTTTAGCTCCAGGGGGGTACGAGCAGTACTTC. This gives the protein CASSLAPGGYEQYF.

A word on this clone: The junction differs from germline at one of its ends, possibly a read error. The chain combines TRBV9 with TRBJ1-1; tentatively, D is TRBD1 (6 bases). Germline values: CDR1 SGDLS, CDR2 YYNGEE. This CDR3 has 13 residues. CDR3: CASSVTGNAEAFF. CDR3 nucleotides: TGTGCCAGCAGCGTAACAGGGAACGCTGAAGCTTTCTTT.

The chain has TRBV25-1 and TRBJ1-5; maybe TRBD1 (5 bases). With 1 base removed from V and 3 bases from J, the gap between germline ends came to 10 bases. CDR1 is MGHDK and CDR2 is SYGVNS in the germline V gene. The CDR3 sequence is 15 residues long. CDR3 in amino acids: CASSESGGDNQPQHF. The CDR3, as DNA: TGTGCCAGCAGTGAATCGGGGGGTGACAATCAGCCCCAGCATTTT.

The chain uses TRBV7-3 and TRBJ2-2; perhaps TRBD1 as D (6 bases). Trimming removed 5 bases from V and 7 bases from J, with 14 bases in between. The CDR3 extends over 14 amino acids. Germline V gene sequence: CDR1 SGHTA, CDR2 FQGTGA. DNA for the CDR3: TGTGCCAGCAGCAAACAGGCCAGGGGCGGGGAGCTGTTTTTT. Its translation is CASSKQARGGELFF. The entire variable domain, with the rest obtained from reference TRBV7-3 and TRBJ2-2, is as follows: GAGVSQTPSNKVTEKGKYVELRCDPISGHTALYWYRQSLGQGPEFLIYFQGTGAADDSGLPNDRFFAVRPEGSVSTLKIQRTERGDSAVYLCASSKQARGGELFFGEGSRLTVL.

This clone was detected only a few times. The chain recombines TRBV30 with TRBJ2-1; D may be TRBD2 (6 bases). V lost 3 bases to trimming and J lost 9 bases, with 12 bases between them. This CDR3 has 12 amino acids. Germline V gene sequence: CDR1 GTSNPN, CDR2 SVGIG (reference sequence). The CDR3 reads CAWSRRGFEQFF. Written as DNA, the CDR3 is TGTGCCTGGAGCAGGCGGGGCTTTGAGCAGTTCTTC.

The gene calls are TRBV11-3 and TRBJ2-5; 9 nucleotides line up with TRBD2. Germline CDR1 is SGHNT and CDR2 is YENEEA. V gave up 5 bases and J gave up 1 base; unmatched junction bases: 5. This CDR3 is built from 15 residues. CDR3 residues: CASSRRTSVQETQYF. In DNA form, the CDR3 reads TGTGCCAGCAGCAGAAGGACTAGCGTCCAAGAGACCCAGTACTTC.

The chain uses TRBV5-6 and TRBJ2-5; 12 nucleotides line up with TRBD2. The J segment lost 0 bases and the V segment lost 5 bases, leaving 11 bases of the junction unmatched. The CDR3 runs 18 residues. Germline V gene lookup returns CDR1 SGHDT and CDR2 YYEEEE. The CDR3 spells CASSSRTSGKGNQETQYF. For the CDR3, the DNA is TGTGCCAGCAGTTCTAGGACTAGCGGGAAGGGGAACCAAGAGACCCAGTACTTC.

This clone was recorded once. The chain has TRBV7-6 and TRBJ2-3; D perhaps matches TRBD2 (6 bases). The CDR3 spans 13 residues. Germline V gene sequence: CDR1 SGHVS, CDR2 FNYEAQ. Trimming pared 6 bases from V and 4 bases from J, leaving 11 bases between. DNA of the CDR3: TGTGCCAGCAGTACGGGGGTTTCAGATACGCAGTATTTT. Protein product: CASSTGVSDTQYF.

The gene calls are TRBV10-1 and TRBJ2-3; 10 bases agree with TRBD2. The junction had 8 bases not matched to a gene; V was cut back by 2 bases and J by 6 bases. Germline V lookup: CDR1 WNHNN, CDR2 SYGVQD (reference sequence). The CDR3 is 16 residues long. The CDR3 sequence: CASSEGLAGAWDTQYF. CDR3 in DNA: TGCGCCAGCAGTGAGGGGCTAGCGGGGGCTTGGGATACGCAGTATTTT.

The chain has TRBV5-4 and TRBJ1-2; D perhaps matches TRBD1 (5 bases). CDR1 and CDR2 from the germline V gene are SGHNT and YYREEE (reference sequence). V lost 3 bases, J lost 5 bases, and 17 bases lay in between. The CDR3 consists of 15 residues. The CDR3 region is CASSSVEGIGYGYTF. CDR3 nucleotide sequence: TGTGCCAGCAGCTCTGTGGAGGGGATAGGATATGGCTACACCTTC.

V and J are TRBV27 and TRBJ1-5; D may be TRBD1 (5 bases). CDR1 MNHEY and CDR2 SMNVEV come from the germline V gene (reference sequence). The CDR3 is made up of 13 amino acids. Trimming pared 3 bases from V and 9 bases from J, leaving 12 bases between. The DNA of the CDR3 is TGTGCCAGCAGTTTCGCGGGACCCACGCCCCAGCATTTT. It specifies CASSFAGPTPQHF.

The CDR3 region is CASSPRQDYNSPLHF. The CDR3 DNA follows: TGTGCCAGCAGCCCGAGACAAGACTATAATTCACCCCTCCACTTT. This chain joins TRBV7-9 and TRBJ1-6, with D hard to call. There are 15 residues in the CDR3. The V and J ends lost 5 bases and 3 bases respectively, with 11 bases between them. Germline CDR1 and CDR2: SEHNR and FQNEAQ (reference sequence).

The rearrangement joins TRBV5-6 to TRBJ1-1; no clear D gene. Trimming took 4 bases from V and 8 from J, leaving 15 bases between them. The V gene's germline CDR1 is SGHDT and CDR2 YYEEEE. This CDR3 has 13 residues. The CDR3 loop reads CASSVAGYGEAFF. The CDR3 coding sequence is TGTGCCAGCAGCGTGGCCGGTTACGGGGAAGCTTTCTTT.